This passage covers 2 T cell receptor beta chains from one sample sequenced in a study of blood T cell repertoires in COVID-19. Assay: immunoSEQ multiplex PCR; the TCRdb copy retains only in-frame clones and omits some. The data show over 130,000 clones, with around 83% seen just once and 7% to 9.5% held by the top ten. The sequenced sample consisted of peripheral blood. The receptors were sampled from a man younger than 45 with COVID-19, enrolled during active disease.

The CDR3 is CASSLGQGDGYTF. CDR3 bases: TGTGCCAGCAGCTTAGGACAGGGTGATGGCTACACCTTC. V usage is TRBV7-9 and J usage is TRBJ1-2; 7 bases align to TRBD1. The trim removed 1 base at V and 6 bases at J, leaving 2 bases unmatched. The germline gives CDR1 SEHNR, CDR2 FQNEAQ (reference sequence). This CDR3 spans 13 amino acids. The whole variable domain, remainder taken from reference TRBV7-9 and TRBJ1-2, is DTGVSQNPRHKITKRGQNVTFRCDPISEHNRLYWYRQTLGQGPEFLTYFQNEAQLEKSRLLSDRFSAERPKGSFSTLEIQRTEQGDSAMYLCASSLGQGDGYTFGSGTRLTVV.

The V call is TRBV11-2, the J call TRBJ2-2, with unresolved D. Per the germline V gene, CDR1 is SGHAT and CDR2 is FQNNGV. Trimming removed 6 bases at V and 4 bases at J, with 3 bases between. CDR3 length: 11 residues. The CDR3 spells CASSRTGELFF. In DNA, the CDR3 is TGTGCCAGCAGTCGCACCGGGGAGCTGTTTTTT. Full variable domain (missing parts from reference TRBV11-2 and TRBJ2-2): EAGVAQSPRYKIIEKRQSVAFWCNPISGHATLYWYQQILGQGPKLLIQFQNNGVVDDSQLPKDRFSAERLKGVDSTLKIQPAKLEDSAVYLCASSRTGELFFGEGSRLTVL.